This TCR beta chain was sequenced in a study of T-cell memory formation after mild COVID-19. Overall study context: In these data, TCR clusters were largely donor specific. Study observations and caveats: Clones that contracted from day 15 to 85 were balanced CD4/CD8, while later expanders leaned CD4+.

Trimming removed 5 bases from V and 5 bases from J; junction bases left unmatched: 8. The CDR3 extends over 14 amino acids. CDR1 SGHTA and CDR2 FQGNSA come from the germline V gene. Note on this clonotype: Its cognate antigen is unknown.

The 5'RACE method, run with constant-segment primers, produced TCR alpha and TCR beta cDNA libraries (carrying sample barcodes and UMIs). TCRdb ran MiXCR on the 5' RACE reads and lists one entry per CDR3 protein. The sample has under 200,000 distinct CDR3 sequences, approximately 13% seen once. The chain employs TRBV7-2 and TRBJ1-1; 7 nucleotides align to TRBD1. Sequenced input: PBMCs or a T cell subset sorted from them (not recorded which). The sequence derives from a man aged 18-30 years who had mild COVID-19 (a few samples of this study predate the infection). Cell type and time point are not known. The CDR3 DNA follows: TGTGCCAGCAGCCCGAGTTCCAGGGGGACTGAAGCTTTCTTT. It specifies CASSPSSRGTEAFF.